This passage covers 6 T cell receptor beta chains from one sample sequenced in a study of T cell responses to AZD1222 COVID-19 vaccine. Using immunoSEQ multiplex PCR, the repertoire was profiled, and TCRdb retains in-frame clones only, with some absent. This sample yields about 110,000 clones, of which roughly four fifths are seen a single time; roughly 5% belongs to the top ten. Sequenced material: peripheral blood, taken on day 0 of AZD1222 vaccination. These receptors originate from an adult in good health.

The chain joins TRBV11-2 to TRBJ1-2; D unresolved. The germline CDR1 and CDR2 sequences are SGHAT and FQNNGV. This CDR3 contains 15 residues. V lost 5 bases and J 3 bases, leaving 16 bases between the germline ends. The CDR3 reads CASSISRHRDYGYTF. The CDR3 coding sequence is TGTGCCAGCAGCATAAGTAGACATCGGGACTATGGCTACACCTTC. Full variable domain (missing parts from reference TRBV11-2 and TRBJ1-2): EAGVAQSPRYKIIEKRQSVAFWCNPISGHATLYWYQQILGQGPKLLIQFQNNGVVDDSQLPKDRFSAERLKGVDSTLKIQPAKLEDSAVYLCASSISRHRDYGYTFGSGTRLTVV.

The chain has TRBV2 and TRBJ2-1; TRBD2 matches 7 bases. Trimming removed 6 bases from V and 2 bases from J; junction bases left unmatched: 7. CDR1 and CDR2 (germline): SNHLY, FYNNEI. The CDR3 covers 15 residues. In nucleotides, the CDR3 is TGTGCCAGCAGATCCGGAGCGGGAACCTACAATGAGCAGTTCTTC. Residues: CASRSGAGTYNEQFF.

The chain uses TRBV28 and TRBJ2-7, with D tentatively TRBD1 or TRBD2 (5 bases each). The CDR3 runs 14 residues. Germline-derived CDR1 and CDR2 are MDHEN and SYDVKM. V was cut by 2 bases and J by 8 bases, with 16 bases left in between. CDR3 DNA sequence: TGTGCCAGCAGTTTAAAAGGGACCGACCTCCAGCAGTACTTC. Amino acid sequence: CASSLKGTDLQQYF.

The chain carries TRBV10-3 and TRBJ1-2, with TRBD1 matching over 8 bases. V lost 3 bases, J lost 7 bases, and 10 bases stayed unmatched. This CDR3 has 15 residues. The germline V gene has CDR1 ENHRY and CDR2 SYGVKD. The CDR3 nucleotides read TGTGCCATCAGTGAACCCGGCAGGGGGCAGGGTGGCTACACCTTC. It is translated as CAISEPGRGQGGYTF.

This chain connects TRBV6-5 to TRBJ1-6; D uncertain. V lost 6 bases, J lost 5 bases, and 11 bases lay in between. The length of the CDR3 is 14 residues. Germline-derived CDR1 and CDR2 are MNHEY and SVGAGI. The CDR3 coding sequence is TGTGCCAGCAGACCCGACACACATAATTCACCCCTCCACTTT. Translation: CASRPDTHNSPLHF.

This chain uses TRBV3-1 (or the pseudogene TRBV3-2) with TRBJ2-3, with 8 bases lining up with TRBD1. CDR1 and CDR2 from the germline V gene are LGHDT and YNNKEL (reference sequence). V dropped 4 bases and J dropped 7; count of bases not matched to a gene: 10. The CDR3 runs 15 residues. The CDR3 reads CASSPRGRGLYTQYF. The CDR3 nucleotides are TGTGCCAGCAGCCCCCGGGGCAGGGGGCTATATACGCAGTATTTT.